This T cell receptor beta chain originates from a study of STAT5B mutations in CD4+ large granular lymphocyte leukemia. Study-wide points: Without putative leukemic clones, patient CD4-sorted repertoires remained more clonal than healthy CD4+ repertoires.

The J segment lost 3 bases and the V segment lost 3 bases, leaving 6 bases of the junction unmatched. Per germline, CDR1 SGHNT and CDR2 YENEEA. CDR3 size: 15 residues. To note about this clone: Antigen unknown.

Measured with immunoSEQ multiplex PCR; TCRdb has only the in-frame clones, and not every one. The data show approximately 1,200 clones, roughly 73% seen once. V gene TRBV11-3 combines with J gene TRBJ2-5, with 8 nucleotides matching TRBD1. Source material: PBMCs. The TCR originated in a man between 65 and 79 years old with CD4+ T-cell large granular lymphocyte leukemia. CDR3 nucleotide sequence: TGTGCCAGCAGCTTCGGGCAGGGGGCGGAAGAGACCCAGTACTTC. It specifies CASSFGQGAEETQYF.